Below, 23 T cell receptor beta chains from the same sample are listed, as sequenced in a study of CD8+CD57+ T cells in acquired aplastic anemia. Genomic DNA was employed as the template in profiling TCR beta VDJ and CDR3. From the reads, TCRdb called clonotypes with MiXCR, one entry per CDR3 protein. This repertoire shows some 170,000 distinct CDR3 sequences, 45% to 55% found once; its top ten account for around 1.1%. The sequenced patients had an expansion of CD8+CD57+ cells seen by flow cytometry. The sample was sorted CD4+, CD8+, or CD8+CD57+ T cells (not recorded which) from PBMCs. Receptors were obtained from a human donor with aplastic anemia.

This clonotype was seen many times. This chain uses TRBV6-5 with TRBJ1-5; D gene unclear. This CDR3 is 13 amino acids long. Germline assignment: CDR1 MNHEY and CDR2 SVGAGI. The V gene lost 0 bases and the J gene lost 7 bases, with 7 bases spanning the gap. The CDR3 is CASSYSKGQPQHF. For the CDR3, the DNA is TGTGCCAGCAGTTACTCCAAAGGCCAGCCCCAGCATTTT.

Worth noting for this clonotype: Germline is not matched at one junction end, which may reflect a read error. The chain is built from TRBV19 and TRBJ1-2; D may be TRBD1 (6 bases). Germline loops: CDR1 LNHDA, CDR2 SQIVND (reference sequence). This CDR3 has 15 residues. The CDR3 reads CASSNREVVSYGYAF. The CDR3 nucleotides are TGTGCCAGTAGCAACAGGGAAGTGGTGAGCTATGGCTACGCCTTC.

V and J are TRBV15 and TRBJ2-7; D possibly corresponds to TRBD2 (6 bases). CDR1 and CDR2 from the germline V gene are LNHNV and YYDKDF (reference sequence). V lost 5 bases, J lost 3 bases, and 11 bases lay in between. The length of the CDR3 is 13 residues. The CDR3 spells CATSGAAGYEQYF. CDR3 nucleotides: TGTGCCACCAGCGGCGCAGCGGGCTACGAGCAGTACTTC.

The chain employs TRBV19 and TRBJ1-1, with D perhaps matching TRBD1 (6 bases). Trimming removed 4 bases from V and 0 bases from J, with 9 bases in between. Germline loops: CDR1 LNHDA, CDR2 SQIVND (reference sequence). The CDR3 contains 14 residues. The CDR3 protein is CASSNRGLNTEAFF. CDR3 coding DNA: TGTGCCAGTAGTAATCGGGGGCTGAACACTGAAGCTTTCTTT.

This clonotype appeared many times. The rearrangement links TRBV27 to TRBJ2-5, with 8 bases fitting TRBD1. Unmatched junction bases numbered 10, after V lost 6 bases and J lost 4 bases. The CDR3 is 15 residues long. Germline V gene sequence: CDR1 MNHEY, CDR2 SMNVEV (reference sequence). DNA of the CDR3: TGTGCCAGCAGCTTACGATGGACAGGGCGAGAGACCCAGTACTTC. This codes for CASSLRWTGRETQYF.

CDR3 sequence reads: CASSQPGQGPANVLTF. The DNA of the CDR3 is TGCGCCAGCAGCCAACCGGGACAGGGCCCCGCCAACGTCCTGACTTTC. The chain recombines TRBV4-1 with TRBJ2-6; 9 nucleotides match TRBD1. CDR3 size: 16 residues. CDR1 is MGHRA and CDR2 is YSYEKL in the germline V gene. Unmatched junction bases numbered 6, after V lost 2 bases and J lost 7 bases.

The rearrangement joins TRBV20-1 to TRBJ2-3; 11 bases align to TRBD2. Germline CDR1 and CDR2: DFQATT and SNEGSKA (reference sequence). This CDR3 comprises 16 residues. Germline trimming cut 4 bases from V and 4 bases from J; bases unmatched to any gene: 10. The CDR3 region is CSATGTIAGGADTQYF. Written as DNA, the CDR3 is TGCAGTGCTACGGGCACCATAGCGGGAGGGGCAGATACGCAGTATTTT.

The V call is TRBV19, the J call TRBJ2-5; D remains ambiguous. The V and J ends lost 3 bases and 5 bases respectively, with 7 bases between them. The CDR3 covers 12 residues. Looked up from germline, CDR1 is LNHDA and CDR2 is SQIVND (reference sequence). The CDR3, as DNA: TGTGCCAGTAGTATTGACATGGAGACCCAGTACTTC. Protein sequence: CASSIDMETQYF. Full variable domain (remainder filled in from reference TRBV19 and TRBJ2-5): DGGITQSPKYLFRKEGQNVTLSCEQNLNHDAMYWYRQDPGQGLRLIYYSQIVNDFQKGDIAEGYSVSREKKESFPLTVTSAQKNPTAFYLCASSIDMETQYFGPGTRLLVL.

This clonotype showed up many times. The rearrangement joins TRBV15 to TRBJ1-4; 9 bases line up with TRBD1. Germline loops: CDR1 LNHNV, CDR2 YYDKDF (reference sequence). V was clipped by 2 bases and J by 6 bases; unmatched bases: 4. There are 15 residues in the CDR3. The CDR3 protein is CATSRQQGADEKLFF. CDR3 DNA: TGTGCCACCAGCAGACAACAGGGGGCGGATGAAAAACTGTTTTTT.

This clonotype was found once. The chain recombines TRBV19 with TRBJ1-2, with D tentatively TRBD1 (5 bases). The V and J ends lost 8 bases and 2 bases respectively, with 18 bases between them. This CDR3 is built from 15 residues. From germline, CDR1 is LNHDA and CDR2 SQIVND (reference sequence). The CDR3 sequence: CASGLKGWANYGYTF. DNA of the CDR3: TGTGCCAGTGGGCTCAAGGGGTGGGCAAACTATGGCTACACCTTC.

This clonotype was seen repeatedly, ten times or more. The V and J genes are TRBV7-9 and TRBJ2-7; D gene unclear. Trimming cost V 1 base and J 0 bases, with 4 bases left between them. Germline V gene sequence: CDR1 SEHNR, CDR2 FQNEAQ (reference sequence). This CDR3 is built from 13 residues. The CDR3 protein is CASSLDASYEQYF. In DNA form, the CDR3 reads TGTGCCAGCAGCTTAGACGCCTCCTACGAGCAGTACTTC.

This clonotype was observed many times. The chain couples TRBV20-1 to TRBJ2-4, with 7 positions matching TRBD2. The germline gives CDR1 DFQATT, CDR2 SNEGSKA (reference sequence). J lost 12 bases, V lost 3 bases, and 11 bases had no gene match. This CDR3 is built from 13 residues. CDR3 region: CSASDRKLATQYF. CDR3 bases: TGCAGTGCTAGTGACAGAAAACTAGCGACTCAGTACTTC.

This chain links TRBV11-3 with TRBJ2-4; TRBD2 might be the D (5 bases). Germline assignment: CDR1 SGHNT and CDR2 YENEEA. The V and J ends lost 5 bases and 6 bases respectively, with 14 bases between them. The CDR3 length is 14 residues. CDR3 bases: TGTGCCAGCAGCAATCGAGGGAGAGGAAACATTCAGTACTTC. Translated: CASSNRGRGNIQYF.

This clonotype has at least ten counts. The chain has TRBV20-1 and TRBJ1-1, with a tentative D call TRBD1 (6 bases). Trimming removed 3 bases from V and 1 base from J, with 15 bases in between. Germline CDR1 is DFQATT and CDR2 is SNEGSKA (reference sequence). This CDR3 is 15 amino acids long. The CDR3 DNA follows: TGCAGTGCTAGGAGGGGGAACACAGGGAACACTGAAGCTTTCTTT. As protein: CSARRGNTGNTEAFF.

As regards this clonotype: The CDR3 carries no conserved terminal phenylalanine or tryptophan, so it likely arises from a read error. The chain is built from TRBV19 and TRBJ2-1; D gene uncertain. Trimming shortened V by 5 bases and J by 2 bases, and 13 bases separated the two germline ends. This CDR3 contains 15 residues. The germline V gene has CDR1 LNHDA and CDR2 SQIVND (reference sequence). The CDR3 is CASSVGQYPYNEQFL. The CDR3 nucleotides read TGTGCCAGTAGTGTGGGCCAATACCCCTACAATGAGCAGTTCTTA.

The V call is TRBV29-1, the J call TRBJ2-1; 11 nucleotides agree with TRBD1. V lost 7 bases and J lost 10; bases outside the gene matches: 9. CDR1 is SQVTM and CDR2 is ANQGSEA in the germline V gene. This CDR3 region has 13 residues. CDR3 sequence (DNA): TGCAGCGGGGACAGGGGGGTGAGGGGGGAGCAGTTCTTC. Its translation: CSGDRGVRGEQFF.

This chain joins TRBV25-1 and TRBJ1-2, with D perhaps TRBD1 (5 bases). This CDR3 spans 15 amino acids. V lost 1 base and J 1 base, leaving 10 bases between the germline ends. Germline CDR1 is MGHDK and CDR2 is SYGVNS. CDR3 in DNA: TGTGCCAGCAGTGAATCAGACAGACTTAACTATGGCTACACCTTC. Its protein product is CASSESDRLNYGYTF.

This chain links TRBV2 with TRBJ1-1; D is unclear. The ends were cut back, 3 bases at V and 4 bases at J, with 9 bases in the middle. The CDR3 has 13 amino acids. Germline values: CDR1 SNHLY, CDR2 FYNNEI. CDR3 region: CASSDKGSTEAFF. The CDR3 DNA is TGTGCCAGCAGTGATAAGGGATCCACTGAAGCTTTCTTT. Full variable domain (rest looked up from reference TRBV2 and TRBJ1-1): EPEVTQTPSHQVTQMGQEVILRCVPISNHLYFYWYRQILGQKVEFLVSFYNNEISEKSEIFDDQFSVERPDGSNFTLKIRSTKLEDSAMYFCASSDKGSTEAFFGQGTRLTVV.

Many counts were recorded for this clonotype. V gene TRBV25-1 combines with J gene TRBJ2-2, with D possibly TRBD2 on 5 matching bases. CDR1 is MGHDK and CDR2 is SYGVNS in the germline V gene. Deletions cut 6 bases from V and 4 bases from J, with 12 bases between. The CDR3 has 14 residues. The CDR3 reads CASRLSGSTGELFF. DNA of the CDR3: TGTGCCAGCAGATTATCGGGGTCCACCGGGGAGCTGTTTTTT.

There are many counts of this clonotype. This chain uses TRBV6-1 with TRBJ1-5, with a weak D call TRBD1 (5 bases). Between the trimmed V and J ends, which lost 3 bases and 3 bases, there was a span of 9 bases. CDR1 and CDR2 (germline): MNHNS, SASEGT. CDR3 length equals 14 residues. The CDR3 DNA sequence: TGTGCCAGCAGTGACTGGGGGATCAATCAGCCCCAGCATTTT. It encodes CASSDWGINQPQHF.

Only one count was recorded for this clonotype. This sequence joins TRBV15 and TRBJ2-6; 7 bases agree with TRBD2. V lost 6 bases, J lost 1 base, and 0 bases stayed unmatched. Germline CDR1 reads LNHNV; CDR2 reads YYDKDF (reference sequence). The CDR3 runs to 14 residues. The CDR3 DNA follows: TGTGCCACCAGGGGGGGGTCTGGGGCCAACGTCCTGACTTTC. This sequence encodes CATRGGSGANVLTF.

A few counts support this clonotype. A read error may explain this, as a much larger clone is one base away. The chain carries TRBV12-3 or TRBV12-4 and TRBJ2-7; TRBD1 matches at 7 bases. V gave up 5 bases and J gave up 6 bases; unmatched junction bases: 13. This CDR3 comprises 15 residues. The CDR3 reads CASSPTRQGATEQYF. The CDR3 DNA follows: TGTGCCAGCAGTCCTACCCGACAGGGAGCCACCGAGCAGTACTTC.

V usage is TRBV15 and J usage is TRBJ1-2, with D perhaps TRBD1 (5 bases). The germline CDR1 and CDR2 sequences are LNHNV and YYDKDF (reference sequence). The CDR3 is made up of 13 amino acids. V dropped 6 bases and J dropped 8 bases, with 16 bases sitting between them. CDR3 DNA: TGTGCCACCAGTACCCGGGGGACCCGCGGCTACACCTTC. Amino acids: CATSTRGTRGYTF.